These 6 T cell receptor beta chains were all obtained from the same sample, sequenced in a study of CD8+ T cells in alopecia areata. Sequencing used cDNA as its template, made by extracting RNA and reverse transcribing it. This table comes from immunoSEQ multiplex PCR, and its TCRdb copy is limited to in-frame clones, with some not included. The sample records fewer than 250,000 clones, approximately 52% being singletons. The sequencing used CD4+ T cells sorted from blood, collected at week 0. All receptors derive from a human donor with alopecia areata.

This clone has just a few counts. This sample includes further DNA sequences coding for the same CDR3. The V gene is TRBV29-1, the J gene TRBJ1-1; 9 bases agree with TRBD1. Per the germline V gene, CDR1 is SQVTM and CDR2 is ANQGSEA. This CDR3 has 13 amino acids. With V trimmed by 4 bases and J by 1 base, 1 base remained unmatched. In DNA, the CDR3 is TGCAGCGTTGTGGGACAGGGGAACACTGAAGCTTTCTTT. Protein sequence: CSVVGQGNTEAFF.

The chain is built from TRBV19 and TRBJ2-4, with D possibly being TRBD2 (5 bases). The CDR3 spans 14 residues. V was shortened by 2 bases and J by 5 bases, with 10 bases between the two germline ends. Germline CDR1 LNHDA, CDR2 SQIVND (reference sequence). The CDR3 coding sequence is TGTGCCAGTAGTATAACGGGGAATGAAAACATTCAGTACTTC. Translating it yields CASSITGNENIQYF.

V gene TRBV30 combines with J gene TRBJ2-7; maybe TRBD2 (7 bases). V lost 0 bases and J 2 bases, leaving 14 bases between the germline ends. Germline lookup yields CDR1 GTSNPN and CDR2 SVGIG (reference sequence). The length of the CDR3 is 15 residues. Here the CDR3 DNA reads TGTGCCTGGAGTGTACTGGGGGCGGGGGCCTACGAGCAGTACTTC. This gives the protein CAWSVLGAGAYEQYF.

The chain joins TRBV20-1 to TRBJ2-7; D gene unclear. The V gene's germline CDR1 is DFQATT and CDR2 SNEGSKA (reference sequence). The CDR3 contains 10 residues. V lost 6 bases and J 4 bases, leaving 7 bases between the germline ends. This CDR3 is CSAVGYEQYF. CDR3 DNA: TGCAGTGCCGTTGGGTACGAGCAGTACTTC.

This sequence joins TRBV6-5 and TRBJ2-1, with TRBD2 identical over 9 bases. This CDR3 spans 16 amino acids. J was trimmed by 4 bases and V by 0 bases; bases with no gene match: 4. Germline CDR1 and CDR2: MNHEY and SVGAGI. Written as DNA, the CDR3 is TGTGCCAGCAGTTACTCGTTTGCGGGGGGGTACAATGAGCAGTTCTTC. Translating gives CASSYSFAGGYNEQFF.

This clone was seen more than once but under ten times. J is TRBJ1-5 and V is TRBV30, with a tentative D call TRBD1 (5 bases). This CDR3 spans 13 amino acids. Germline lookup yields CDR1 GTSNPN and CDR2 SVGIG (reference sequence). V was shortened by 0 bases and J by 3 bases, with 6 bases between the two germline ends. CDR3 protein: CAWSVQDNQPQHF. In DNA, the CDR3 is TGTGCCTGGAGTGTACAGGACAATCAGCCCCAGCATTTT.